This TCR beta chain stems from a study of control samples from healthy donors and cancer patients. This clone was observed a single time. Produced via immunoSEQ multiplex PCR; TCRdb's table is partial and in-frame only. The repertoire consists of 90,000 or so clones, with roughly 89% occurring once and the leading ten covering 8.5% to 10%. Germline CDR1 SQVTM, CDR2 ANQGSEA. The V and J ends lost 6 bases and 5 bases, in that order; junction bases with no gene match: 3. The CDR3 sequence is 13 residues long. This chain uses TRBV29-1 with TRBJ1-5; TRBD1 matches 11 bases. Specimen: PBMCs. The clonotype originates from a woman in her 50s with colorectal cancer. The CDR3 DNA reads as TGCAGCGTGGGACAGGGGGGAGATCAGCCCCAGCATTTT. The encoded protein is CSVGQGGDQPQHF.